Below, 21 T cell receptor beta chains from the same sample are listed, as sequenced in a study of T and B cells in COVID-19 patients. TRB rearrangements were amplified by multiplex PCR with BIOMED2 TRB-A/B primers. TCRdb re-called the multiplex PCR reads through MiXCR, storing one row per CDR3 protein. In the table there are 7,000 to 8,500 distinct CDR3 sequences, 20% to 30% of which are singletons. Blood genomic DNA input for TRB amplification was about 250-550 ng. Sequencing was carried out using blood. The receptors stem from a human donor who had recovered from COVID-19.

This clonotype counts as medium-sized. This chain links TRBV7-6 with TRBJ2-5, with 7 bases identical to TRBD1. Germline CDR1 is SGHVS and CDR2 is FNYEAQ. V shed 4 bases and J 3 bases; nucleotides not matched to a gene: 2. This CDR3 is 13 amino acids long. CDR3 DNA: TGTGCCAGCAGCTCAGGGACAGAAGAGACCCAGTACTTC. Its protein is CASSSGTEETQYF.

By sample share, this clonotype is medium-sized (0.01 to 0.1%). The chain recombines TRBV29-1 with TRBJ1-2; D is unresolved. Per the germline V gene, CDR1 is SQVTM and CDR2 is ANQGSEA. The ends were cut back, 8 bases at V and 3 bases at J, with 19 bases in the middle. CDR3 size: 14 residues. The CDR3 DNA follows: TGCAGCTTCCTAAGTCCCCAGAACGACTATGGCTACACCTTC. Translating it yields CSFLSPQNDYGYTF.

The rearrangement uses TRBV9 and TRBJ2-3, with 8 bases matching TRBD2. The CDR3 totals 15 residues. Unmatched junction bases numbered 6, after V lost 0 bases and J lost 6 bases. The germline gives CDR1 SGDLS, CDR2 YYNGEE. The CDR3 reads CASSVAGTRGDTQYF. The CDR3 DNA is TGTGCCAGCAGCGTAGCAGGGACTAGGGGCGATACGCAGTATTTT.

Regarding this clonotype: A much larger clone sits a single nucleotide away, making a read error possible. The chain joins TRBV6-2 or TRBV6-3 to TRBJ1-4; D may be TRBD1 (6 bases). Trimming removed 2 bases at V and 1 base at J, with 17 bases between. Germline lookup yields CDR1 MNHEY and CDR2 SVGEGT. This CDR3 spans 18 amino acids. Here the CDR3 reads CASSYPLLQGGTNEKLFF. The CDR3 DNA is TGTGCCAGCAGTTACCCACTACTCCAAGGGGGAACTAATGAAAAACTGTTTTTT.

The rearrangement joins TRBV6-5 to TRBJ1-6; 12 bases line up with TRBD1. In germline, CDR1 is MNHEY, CDR2 SVGAGI. The CDR3 is 14 residues long. The V and J ends lost 6 bases and 10 bases, in that order; junction bases with no gene match: 4. CDR3 sequence: CASRAGTGGSPLHF. For the CDR3, the DNA is TGTGCCAGCAGAGCCGGGACAGGGGGCTCACCCCTCCACTTT.

This clonotype has more than one count but fewer than ten. The chain carries TRBV14 and TRBJ1-6, with 7 bases matching TRBD1. Germline assignment: CDR1 SGHDN and CDR2 FVKESK. V shed 2 bases and J 6 bases; nucleotides not matched to a gene: 4. There are 15 residues in the CDR3. The CDR3: CASSQKTGFNSPLHF. In DNA form, the CDR3 reads TGTGCCAGCAGCCAAAAGACAGGGTTTAATTCACCCCTCCACTTT.

This clonotype is medium-sized (0.01 to 0.1%). The V gene is TRBV6-5, the J gene TRBJ2-1, with 13 bases fitting TRBD2. Trimming cost V 3 bases and J 4 bases; bases outside gene matches: 3. In germline, CDR1 is MNHEY, CDR2 SVGAGI. This CDR3 has 16 residues. CDR3 sequence (DNA): TGTGCCAGCAGTTATGGACTAGCGGGAGTATACAATGAGCAGTTCTTC. It is translated as CASSYGLAGVYNEQFF.

This clonotype qualifies as medium-sized. The CDR3 bases are TGTGCCACCCGGACTAGCGGAGCTTACGAGCAGTACTTC. It codes for CATRTSGAYEQYF. The chain is built from TRBV6-5 and TRBJ2-7, with 10 bases aligning to TRBD2. Trimming at V came to 10 bases and at J to 4 bases, leaving 7 bases not matched to a gene. CDR1 is MNHEY, CDR2 SVGAGI, per germline. This CDR3 is built from 13 residues.

V and J are TRBV4-3 and TRBJ1-2; unclear D gene. This CDR3 is built from 15 residues. Germline loops: CDR1 LGHNA, CDR2 YSLEER. V was cut by 0 bases and J by 5 bases, with 13 bases left in between. CDR3 DNA: TGCGCCAGCAGCCAAGAAGGAGGGAACCCGTATGGCTACACCTTC. Its protein product is CASSQEGGNPYGYTF.

V and J are TRBV14 and TRBJ1-1, with D uncertain. CDR1 and CDR2 from the germline V gene are SGHDN and FVKESK. The CDR3 contains 16 residues. V was cut by 1 base and J by 0 bases, with 12 bases left in between. CDR3 in amino acids: CASSQVIQDMNTEAFF. Written as DNA, the CDR3 is TGTGCCAGCAGCCAAGTTATTCAAGACATGAACACTGAAGCTTTCTTT. Filled out from reference TRBV14 and TRBJ1-1, the complete variable domain reads EAGVTQFPSHSVIEKGQTVTLRCDPISGHDNLYWYRRVMGKEIKFLLHFVKESKQDESGMPNNRFLAERTGGTYSTLKVQPAELEDSGVYFCASSQVIQDMNTEAFFGQGTRLTVV.

The chain uses TRBV2 and TRBJ2-2, with D perhaps matching TRBD1 or TRBD2 (5 bases each). CDR1 is SNHLY and CDR2 is FYNNEI in the germline V gene. The CDR3 is made up of 16 amino acids. Trimming cost V 11 bases and J 1 base, with 20 bases left between them. The CDR3 DNA reads TGTGCCGGGAGTCGGGGCACAGTCCGGAACACCGGGGAGCTGTTTTTT. It encodes CAGSRGTVRNTGELFF.

This clonotype has at least ten counts. The V and J genes are TRBV6-5 and TRBJ2-7; D might be TRBD1 (8 bases). This CDR3 has 15 amino acids. Germline V lookup: CDR1 MNHEY, CDR2 SVGAGI. V was shortened by 0 bases and J by 2 bases, with 11 bases between the two germline ends. CDR3 bases: TGTGCCAGCAGTTACTCCACAGGGGGGGCCTACGAGCAGTACTTC. This gives the protein CASSYSTGGAYEQYF.

The chain couples TRBV5-1 to TRBJ2-2; 9 bases agree with TRBD1. There are 14 residues in the CDR3. Germline CDR1 is SGHRS and CDR2 is YFSETQ. J lost 5 bases, V lost 4 bases, and 3 bases had no gene match. CDR3 residues: CASSADRGTGELFF. The CDR3 region has the DNA TGCGCCAGCAGCGCAGACAGGGGGACCGGGGAGCTGTTTTTT. The full variable domain, in which reference TRBV5-1 and TRBJ2-2 provide the parts outside the CDR3, is KAGVTQTPRYLIKTRGQQVTLSCSPISGHRSVSWYQQTPGQGLQFLFEYFSETQRNKGNFPGRFSGRQFSNSRSEMNVSTLELGDSALYLCASSADRGTGELFFGEGSRLTVL.

This clonotype is termed medium-sized. The chain uses TRBV19 and TRBJ2-5, with 10 nucleotides matching TRBD2. With 3 bases clipped from V and 1 base from J, the junction kept 2 bases outside the gene matches. Per the germline V gene, CDR1 is LNHDA and CDR2 is SQIVND (reference sequence). The CDR3 sequence is 15 residues long. The CDR3 sequence is CASSMVAGGQETQYF. The CDR3 coding sequence is TGTGCCAGTAGTATGGTAGCGGGGGGCCAAGAGACCCAGTACTTC.

The rearrangement joins TRBV7-9 to TRBJ1-2; D is unresolved. The length of the CDR3 is 13 residues. The germline V gene has CDR1 SEHNR and CDR2 FQNEAQ (reference sequence). V lost 5 bases, J lost 5 bases, and 12 bases lay in between. Here the CDR3 DNA reads TGTGCCAGCAGCCGGACGGATTCATATGGCTACACCTTC. It translates to CASSRTDSYGYTF.

This clonotype has ten or more counts. This chain uses TRBV6-5 with TRBJ2-7, with D hard to call. Between the trimmed V and J ends, which lost 10 bases and 6 bases, there was a span of 19 bases. The length of the CDR3 is 13 residues. Germline V CDR1 and CDR2: MNHEY, SVGAGI. The CDR3 sequence is CATQRGYSGEQYF. In DNA form, the CDR3 reads TGTGCCACCCAGCGCGGCTACTCGGGCGAGCAGTACTTC.

This clonotype has a count of ten or more. This chain uses TRBV18 with TRBJ2-7; 8 bases align to TRBD1. Germline trimming cut 7 bases from V and 5 bases from J; bases unmatched to any gene: 7. Germline V gene data show CDR1 as KGHSH and CDR2 as LQKENI. This CDR3 has 13 amino acids. The DNA for the CDR3 is TGTGCCAGCTTAGACAGGGGCAGCCACGAGCAGTACTTC. Its protein is CASLDRGSHEQYF.

By sample fraction, this clonotype is medium-sized. The chain carries TRBV19 and TRBJ1-5, with D perhaps TRBD1 (5 bases). The CDR3 has 15 residues. CDR1 and CDR2 (germline): LNHDA, SQIVND (reference sequence). The V gene lost 2 bases and the J gene lost 1 base, with 9 bases spanning the gap. The CDR3 region is CASSIRGQSNQPQHF. The CDR3 nucleotides are TGTGCCAGTAGTATAAGGGGTCAGAGCAATCAGCCCCAGCATTTT.

This clonotype was recorded a few times. The rearrangement links TRBV5-6 to TRBJ2-7, with TRBD2 matching over 7 bases. Germline lookup yields CDR1 SGHDT and CDR2 YYEEEE. V lost 2 bases and J lost 3; bases outside the gene matches: 14. CDR3 length: 17 amino acids. The chain's CDR3 is CASSLSGTTTSNYEQYF. CDR3 DNA sequence: TGTGCCAGCAGCTTATCCGGGACTACAACGTCAAACTACGAGCAGTACTTC.

The chain uses TRBV19 and TRBJ2-7; 8 bases are a match to TRBD2. This CDR3 spans 15 amino acids. Germline CDR1 LNHDA, CDR2 SQIVND (reference sequence). V was clipped by 1 base and J by 6 bases; unmatched bases: 8. CDR3 loop: CASSIARAGGLEQYF. The CDR3 DNA reads TGTGCCAGTAGTATAGCAAGGGCGGGAGGCCTCGAGCAGTACTTC.

The chain has TRBV7-9 and TRBJ1-3; D is ambiguous. Germline-derived CDR1 and CDR2 are SEHNR and FQNEAQ (reference sequence). Trimming stripped 3 bases from V and 4 bases from J, with 22 bases between. The CDR3 loop spans 18 amino acids. DNA of the CDR3: TGTGCCAGCAGCTTTAGGTTTGGTCCGGGGAGATCCGGAAACACCATATATTTT. It specifies CASSFRFGPGRSGNTIYF.